These 13 T cell receptor beta chains came from one sample sequenced in a study of T cell responses to AZD1222 COVID-19 vaccine. Measured with immunoSEQ multiplex PCR; TCRdb has only the in-frame clones, and not every one. Of about 86,000 clones listed, 90% were seen once; the top ten hold approximately 3%. The sequenced sample was peripheral blood, obtained on day 0 of AZD1222 vaccination. All receptors derive from an adult in good health.

The CDR3 DNA is TGCGCCAGCAGCCAACCTATAGCGGGTGCTAAGAATGAGCAGTTCTTC. Its translation: CASSQPIAGAKNEQFF. V usage is TRBV4-1 and J usage is TRBJ2-1; 7 bases align to TRBD2. This CDR3 has 16 amino acids. Germline V CDR1 and CDR2: MGHRA, YSYEKL. V was clipped by 2 bases and J by 7 bases; unmatched bases: 11.

In its sample, this clone was seen a few times. The CDR3 is CASSYSGGWEQFF. In nucleotides, the CDR3 is TGTGCCAGCAGTTACTCGGGGGGTTGGGAGCAGTTCTTC. The chain carries TRBV6-5 and TRBJ2-1, with D possibly being TRBD2 (6 bases). Per germline, CDR1 MNHEY and CDR2 SVGAGI. Trimming stripped 0 bases from V and 10 bases from J, with 10 bases between. The CDR3 has 13 residues.

As DNA, the CDR3 is TGTGCCAGCAGCCCTCCGACGGGACAGACGATCGACGAGCAGTACTTC. Protein sequence: CASSPPTGQTIDEQYF. The chain recombines TRBV7-9 with TRBJ2-7; 7 bases agree with TRBD1. CDR3 length: 16 amino acids. CDR1 and CDR2 (germline): SEHNR, FQNEAQ (reference sequence). Trimming cost V 5 bases and J 5 bases; bases outside gene matches: 15.

The chain combines TRBV6-1 with TRBJ2-3, with D hard to call. Trimming pared 1 base from V and 0 bases from J, leaving 8 bases between. Germline CDR1 reads MNHNS; CDR2 reads SASEGT. This CDR3 contains 15 residues. The chain's CDR3 is CASSEGSTSTDTQYF. The CDR3 bases are TGTGCCAGCAGTGAAGGGAGCACAAGCACAGATACGCAGTATTTT.

The chain recombines TRBV18 with TRBJ2-7, with 12 bases that match TRBD2. J was trimmed by 6 bases and V by 2 bases; bases with no gene match: 5. Germline CDR1 is KGHSH and CDR2 is LQKENI. This CDR3 spans 15 amino acids. CDR3: CASSPSGLAGTEQYF. The CDR3 nucleotides are TGTGCCAGCTCACCATCGGGACTAGCGGGTACCGAGCAGTACTTC.

The chain has TRBV7-9 and TRBJ1-4; D gene unclear. There are 15 residues in the CDR3. With 3 bases removed from V and 3 bases from J, the gap between germline ends came to 11 bases. Germline CDR1 SEHNR, CDR2 FQNEAQ (reference sequence). CDR3 bases: TGTGCCAGCAGCTTTCCTCTTGCGGCTAATGAAAAACTGTTTTTT. The encoded protein is CASSFPLAANEKLFF.

The V and J genes are TRBV19 and TRBJ2-2; 8 bases agree with TRBD1. Trimming at V came to 4 bases and at J to 3 bases, leaving 4 bases not matched to a gene. Germline V gene sequence: CDR1 LNHDA, CDR2 SQIVND (reference sequence). The CDR3 is made up of 15 amino acids. The chain's CDR3 is CASSTGQGYTGELFF. The CDR3 region has the DNA TGTGCCAGTAGTACTGGACAGGGATACACCGGGGAGCTGTTTTTT.

This sequence joins TRBV7-3 and TRBJ1-6, with 11 bases aligning to TRBD1. Germline CDR1 and CDR2: SGHTA and FQGTGA. This CDR3 comprises 14 residues. J lost 9 bases, V lost 6 bases, and 4 bases had no gene match. The CDR3 region has the DNA TGTGCCAGCAGTCCGGGACAGGGGGTTTCACCCCTCCACTTT. Its translation is CASSPGQGVSPLHF. The full variable domain, its missing parts supplied by reference TRBV7-3 and TRBJ1-6, is GAGVSQTPSNKVTEKGKYVELRCDPISGHTALYWYRQSLGQGPEFLIYFQGTGAADDSGLPNDRFFAVRPEGSVSTLKIQRTERGDSAVYLCASSPGQGVSPLHFGNGTRLTVT.

The V gene is TRBV11-2, the J gene TRBJ1-2; 12 nucleotides agree with TRBD1. The CDR3 runs 15 residues. CDR1 SGHAT and CDR2 FQNNGV come from the germline V gene. The V gene end was trimmed by 5 bases and the J gene end by 4 bases; junction bases not matched to a gene: 5. CDR3 coding DNA: TGTGCCAGCAGCCTCGGGACAGGGGGCATCTATGGCTACACCTTC. It codes for CASSLGTGGIYGYTF.

This clone was seen only once. The chain joins TRBV2 to TRBJ2-7; possibly TRBD1 for D (6 bases). The CDR3 has 15 amino acids. The germline V and J ends were trimmed by 2 bases and 0 bases, with 11 bases remaining between them. Germline loops: CDR1 SNHLY, CDR2 FYNNEI. CDR3 residues: CASSERDRSSYEQYF. The CDR3 DNA follows: TGTGCCAGCAGTGAACGCGACAGGAGCTCCTACGAGCAGTACTTC.

The DNA for the CDR3 is TGTGCCAGCAGACTAACAAGGTTCAGGGAAGCTTTCTTT. Protein: CASRLTRFREAFF. The chain combines TRBV6-5 with TRBJ1-1, with D hard to call. The V gene lost 6 bases and the J gene lost 8 bases, with 16 bases spanning the gap. From germline, CDR1 is MNHEY and CDR2 SVGAGI. The CDR3 runs to 13 residues.

This chain uses TRBV7-9 with TRBJ2-7; D perhaps matches TRBD2 (5 bases). Germline CDR1 and CDR2: SEHNR and FQNEAQ (reference sequence). Trimming stripped 5 bases from V and 4 bases from J, with 18 bases between. The CDR3 is made up of 15 amino acids. The chain's CDR3 is CASSTPSLGKYEQYF. The CDR3 region has the DNA TGTGCCAGCAGCACACCTAGCTTGGGTAAATACGAGCAGTACTTC.

V and J are TRBV7-6 and TRBJ1-4; no definite D call. The CDR3 totals 15 residues. Germline V gene lookup returns CDR1 SGHVS and CDR2 FNYEAQ. The V gene lost 4 bases and the J gene lost 8 bases, with 17 bases spanning the gap. The CDR3 loop reads CASSSNNGLSEKLFF. CDR3 in DNA: TGTGCCAGCAGCTCAAATAACGGACTCTCGGAAAAACTGTTTTTT.